These 4 T cell receptor beta chains originate from one sample sequenced in a study of T-cell reconstitution after alpha-beta-depleted transplantation in children. Unique molecular identifiers were used to barcode this TCRbeta library. Each CDR3 protein gets one entry after TCRdb re-called the PCR reads with MiXCR. The profile shows some 310,000 distinct CDR3 sequences, approximately 23% of them singletons. The sequencing here drew on PBMCs, mostly from graft donor cells, taken 180 days after TCRalphabeta/CD19-depleted stem cell transplant. The receptor set was obtained from a male patient younger than 18 who had a stem cell transplant for acute lymphoblastic leukemia, so the T cells may come from the graft donor.

This rearrangement joins TRBV2 to TRBJ1-4; no definite D call. Per the germline V gene, CDR1 is SNHLY and CDR2 is FYNNEI. With 5 bases removed from V and 7 bases from J, the gap between germline ends came to 17 bases. This CDR3 is 15 amino acids long. Here the CDR3 reads CASSPFTYPIEKLFF. CDR3 in DNA: TGTGCCAGCAGTCCTTTCACATATCCCATTGAAAAACTGTTTTTT.

This clonotype was counted a single time. This chain uses TRBV11-1 with TRBJ1-4; maybe TRBD1 (5 bases). Trimming removed 2 bases at V and 2 bases at J, with 18 bases between. Germline CDR1 is SGHAT and CDR2 is FQDESV (reference sequence). The CDR3 runs 18 residues. The CDR3 is CASSLNGRVKATNEKLFF. The CDR3, as DNA: TGTGCCAGCAGCTTAAATGGCAGGGTAAAGGCGACTAATGAAAAACTGTTTTTT.

V usage is TRBV12-5 and J usage is TRBJ1-2; 8 nucleotides agree with TRBD1. The germline CDR1 and CDR2 sequences are LGHNT and FRNRAP. CDR3 length: 17 amino acids. Losses at the gene ends were 7 bases for V and 3 bases for J; bases not matched to a gene: 16. In DNA, the CDR3 is TGTGCTAGTGCCCCATCGCTCAGGGGGCGCGTCGACTATGGCTACACCTTC. Translating gives CASAPSLRGRVDYGYTF. Full variable domain (outside the CDR3, taken from reference TRBV12-5 and TRBJ1-2): DARVTQTPRHKVTEMGQEVTMRCQPILGHNTVFWYRQTMMQGLELLAYFRNRAPLDDSGMPKDRFSAEMPDATLATLKIQPSEPRDSAVYFCASAPSLRGRVDYGYTFGSGTRLTVV.

The CDR3, as DNA: TGCAGCGTTAGAGGACTAGTACCATTTGGGGATTATTATGAGCAGTTCTTC. Translated, it gives CSVRGLVPFGDYYEQFF. The chain uses TRBV29-1 and TRBJ2-1; 7 bases map to TRBD2. V dropped 5 bases and J dropped 8; count of bases not matched to a gene: 21. The CDR3 is 17 residues long. Germline V CDR1 and CDR2: SQVTM, ANQGSEA.